Listed below are T cell receptor beta chains from one sample, sequenced in a study of molecular identifiers for immune sequencing clone quantification. MiXCR, run by TCRdb on the PCR reads, gives a single entry per CDR3 protein. The sample has over 90,000 distinct CDR3 sequences, around 30% seen once. Sequenced input: naive CD8+ T cells from blood, with Jurkat cell RNA spiked in. These receptors were taken from a human donor in good health. Some libraries in this study had Jurkat cell RNA spiked in. Each CDR3 is given with its conserved first and last residue. The order of the fields is V gene, CDR3 length, clone size, D gene, J gene, CDR3 DNA, CDR3 protein. The D gene is left open where the match is weak. Clone size is not always given. Where it is, it says once, few, many or a class for expanded clones.

v_gene: TRBV9; len: 15; abundance: .; d_gene: .; j_gene: TRBJ2-7; CDR3nt: TGTGCCAGCAGCGCGGGAGCGGTGCTAGCTCGCGAGCAGTACTTC; CDR3aa: CASSAGAVLAREQYF
v_gene: TRBV28; len: 16; abundance: .; d_gene: .; j_gene: TRBJ2-3; CDR3nt: TGTGCCAGCAGTTTGCGGGTAATAACTACGACAGATACGCAGTATTTT; CDR3aa: CASSLRVITTTDTQYF
v_gene: TRBV6-5; len: 14; abundance: .; d_gene: .; j_gene: TRBJ2-2; CDR3nt: TGTGCCAGCAGTTTAGGGCAGTTTATCGGGGAGCTGTTTTTT; CDR3aa: CASSLGQFIGELFF
v_gene: TRBV13; len: 14; abundance: few; d_gene: .; j_gene: TRBJ2-7; CDR3nt: TGTGCCAGCAGCCTGTTTTTGGGGGGCTTCCAGCAGTACTTC; CDR3aa: CASSLFLGGFQQYF
v_gene: TRBV28; len: 12; abundance: few; d_gene: .; j_gene: TRBJ2-7; CDR3nt: TGTGCCAGCAGTTTTTATAGGAGCGAGCAGTACTTC; CDR3aa: CASSFYRSEQYF
v_gene: TRBV12-3/TRBV12-4; len: 14; abundance: few; d_gene: .; j_gene: TRBJ1-1; CDR3nt: TGTGCCAGCAGTTTTCAGGAAACGAAGACTGAAGCTTTCTTT; CDR3aa: CASSFQETKTEAFF
v_gene: TRBV9; len: 15; abundance: .; d_gene: .; j_gene: TRBJ2-6; CDR3nt: TGTGCCAGCAGCGTTCTTACCTCCGGGGCCAACGTCCTGACTTTC; CDR3aa: CASSVLTSGANVLTF
v_gene: TRBV4-1; len: 14; abundance: many; d_gene: .; j_gene: TRBJ2-7; CDR3nt: TGCGCCAGCAGCCAGACCGGGACAACATACGAGCAGTACTTC; CDR3aa: CASSQTGTTYEQYF
v_gene: TRBV14; len: 13; abundance: .; d_gene: .; j_gene: TRBJ2-1; CDR3nt: TGTGCCAGCAGCCCGACCACAGCGGCTGAGCAGTTCTTC; CDR3aa: CASSPTTAAEQFF
v_gene: TRBV28; len: 15; abundance: few; d_gene: TRBD2; j_gene: TRBJ2-1; CDR3nt: TGTGCCAGCAGTGATGGACTAGCGGTCTACAATGAGCAGTTCTTC; CDR3aa: CASSDGLAVYNEQFF
v_gene: TRBV4-3; len: 16; abundance: .; d_gene: TRBD1; j_gene: TRBJ2-7; CDR3nt: TGCGCCAGCAGCCAGGTGGCCGGGACAGGAAACTACGAGCAGTACTTC; CDR3aa: CASSQVAGTGNYEQYF
v_gene: TRBV27; len: 13; abundance: many; d_gene: .; j_gene: TRBJ2-6; CDR3nt: TGTGCCAGCAGTTTTTCTGGGGCCAACGTCCTGACTTTC; CDR3aa: CASSFSGANVLTF
v_gene: TRBV2; len: 16; abundance: few; d_gene: TRBD1; j_gene: TRBJ2-3; CDR3nt: TGTGCCAGCAGTGAAGTCTATCAGGGGGTACGAGATACGCAGTATTTT; CDR3aa: CASSEVYQGVRDTQYF
v_gene: TRBV7-9; len: 12; abundance: once; d_gene: .; j_gene: TRBJ2-7; CDR3nt: TGTGCCAGCAGCTTAAGTCTCTACGAGCAGTACTTC; CDR3aa: CASSLSLYEQYF
v_gene: TRBV28; len: 14; abundance: many; d_gene: TRBD1; j_gene: TRBJ2-7; CDR3nt: TGTGCCAGCAGTGCTTGGGACAGCTCCTACGAGCAGTACTTC; CDR3aa: CASSAWDSSYEQYF
v_gene: TRBV7-8; len: 14; abundance: .; d_gene: .; j_gene: TRBJ1-5; CDR3nt: TGTGCCAGCAGCTCGACGGGGATAAATCAGACCCAGCATTTT; CDR3aa: CASSSTGINQTQHF
v_gene: TRBV4-2; len: 19; abundance: few; d_gene: TRBD2; j_gene: TRBJ2-7; CDR3nt: TGTGCCAGCAGCCAAGGTGAAACTAGCGGAAGATATGGCCCAGGAAGGCAGTACTTC; CDR3aa: CASSQGETSGRYGPGRQYF
v_gene: TRBV28; len: 15; abundance: .; d_gene: .; j_gene: TRBJ1-4; CDR3nt: TGTGCCAGCAGCCCGGCGGAGGCAACTAATGAAAAACTGTTTTTT; CDR3aa: CASSPAEATNEKLFF
v_gene: TRBV7-2; len: 15; abundance: many; d_gene: TRBD2; j_gene: TRBJ2-7; CDR3nt: TGTGCCAGCAGCTACTCAGCGGGAGGGCCGTACGAGCAGTACTTC; CDR3aa: CASSYSAGGPYEQYF
v_gene: TRBV9; len: 16; abundance: .; d_gene: TRBD2; j_gene: TRBJ2-5; CDR3nt: TGTGCCAGCAGCGTATACCTAGCGGGAGAATTAGAGACCCAGTACTTC; CDR3aa: CASSVYLAGELETQYF
v_gene: TRBV7-9; len: 12; abundance: .; d_gene: .; j_gene: TRBJ2-1; CDR3nt: TGTGCCAGCAGCCTGGCTCTCTATGAGCAGTTCTTC; CDR3aa: CASSLALYEQFF
v_gene: TRBV19; len: 13; abundance: .; d_gene: .; j_gene: TRBJ2-2; CDR3nt: TGTGCCAGTAGTATAGTCCGCACCGGGGAGCTGTTTTTT; CDR3aa: CASSIVRTGELFF
v_gene: TRBV6-1; len: 13; abundance: many; d_gene: .; j_gene: TRBJ2-7; CDR3nt: TGTGCCAGCAGTAAATACGGGGAGGACGAGCAGTACTTC; CDR3aa: CASSKYGEDEQYF
v_gene: TRBV11-2; len: 18; abundance: few; d_gene: TRBD2; j_gene: TRBJ2-1; CDR3nt: TGTGCCAGCAGCTTAGATCAGAGACTAGCGGGGCCCTACAATGAGCAGTTCTTC; CDR3aa: CASSLDQRLAGPYNEQFF
v_gene: TRBV6-5; len: 15; abundance: .; d_gene: TRBD1; j_gene: TRBJ2-7; CDR3nt: TGTGCCAGGAAGCGGCCCCACAGGGGTCAACACGAGCAGTACTTC; CDR3aa: CARKRPHRGQHEQYF
v_gene: TRBV7-9; len: 14; abundance: few; d_gene: .; j_gene: TRBJ2-5; CDR3nt: TGTGCCAGCAGCTCCGGACTAAACCAAGAGACCCAGTACTTC; CDR3aa: CASSSGLNQETQYF
v_gene: TRBV28; len: 15; abundance: .; d_gene: TRBD1; j_gene: TRBJ1-5; CDR3nt: TGTGCCAGCAGTCTAGACAGGGGGTACAATCAGCCCCAGCATTTT; CDR3aa: CASSLDRGYNQPQHF
v_gene: TRBV18; len: 16; abundance: .; d_gene: TRBD2; j_gene: TRBJ2-2; CDR3nt: TGTGCCAGCTCACCTCCAGATAGCGGGATCACCGGGGAGCTGTTTTTT; CDR3aa: CASSPPDSGITGELFF
v_gene: TRBV6-1; len: 17; abundance: many; d_gene: TRBD1; j_gene: TRBJ2-4; CDR3nt: TGTGCCAGCAGACTACTTGGACAGGGGGGAGCCAAAAACATTCAGTACTTC; CDR3aa: CASRLLGQGGAKNIQYF
v_gene: TRBV14; len: 11; abundance: medium-sized; d_gene: .; j_gene: TRBJ2-1; CDR3nt: TGTGCCAGCGCTGCTTACAATGAGCAGTTCTTC; CDR3aa: CASAAYNEQFF
v_gene: TRBV19; len: 14; abundance: few; d_gene: .; j_gene: TRBJ1-1; CDR3nt: TGTGCCAGTAGTATTGGGGGATCGGCCACTGAAGCTTTCTTT; CDR3aa: CASSIGGSATEAFF
v_gene: TRBV20-1; len: 12; abundance: few; d_gene: .; j_gene: TRBJ1-1; CDR3nt: TGCAGTGCTTTACAGGGCTTTACTGAAGCTTTCTTT; CDR3aa: CSALQGFTEAFF
v_gene: TRBV9; len: 16; abundance: .; d_gene: .; j_gene: TRBJ2-7; CDR3nt: TGTGCCAGCAGCCTGGGTCGGGGACGCCTCGGGGACGAGCAGTACTTC; CDR3aa: CASSLGRGRLGDEQYF
v_gene: TRBV12-3/TRBV12-4; len: 15; abundance: .; d_gene: TRBD1; j_gene: TRBJ2-7; CDR3nt: TGTGCCAGCAGTTTAGCCCCCGGGACAGCCTACGAGCAGTACTTC; CDR3aa: CASSLAPGTAYEQYF
v_gene: TRBV11-2; len: 19; abundance: .; d_gene: TRBD2; j_gene: TRBJ2-1; CDR3nt: TGTGCCAGCAGCTTAAAGGGGCCTCTAGCGGGAGTTTCCTACAATGAGCAGTTCTTC; CDR3aa: CASSLKGPLAGVSYNEQFF
v_gene: TRBV27; len: 14; abundance: few; d_gene: .; j_gene: TRBJ2-2; CDR3nt: TGTGCCAGCAGTCTACAGGGGAACACCGGGGAGCTGTTTTTT; CDR3aa: CASSLQGNTGELFF
v_gene: TRBV7-9; len: 19; abundance: .; d_gene: TRBD1; j_gene: TRBJ2-6; CDR3nt: TGTGCCAGCAGCTTTAGTTTACGGGACAGGAACTCTGGGGCCAACGTCCTGACTTTC; CDR3aa: CASSFSLRDRNSGANVLTF
v_gene: TRBV9; len: 13; abundance: many; d_gene: TRBD1; j_gene: TRBJ1-3; CDR3nt: TGTGCCAGCAGCGGGACAGGGGGAAACACCATATATTTT; CDR3aa: CASSGTGGNTIYF
v_gene: TRBV5-6; len: 13; abundance: many; d_gene: .; j_gene: TRBJ1-1; CDR3nt: TGTGCCAGCAGCTTGGAGGGCGGAACTGAAGCTTTCTTT; CDR3aa: CASSLEGGTEAFF
v_gene: TRBV12-3/TRBV12-4; len: 15; abundance: .; d_gene: TRBD1; j_gene: TRBJ2-5; CDR3nt: TGTGCCAGCAGTTTCGGGACAGGGGGCCTAGAGACCCAGTACTTC; CDR3aa: CASSFGTGGLETQYF
v_gene: TRBV29-1; len: 15; abundance: .; d_gene: TRBD2; j_gene: TRBJ2-1; CDR3nt: TGCAGCTACCGGGGGCGGGAGGGCTCCTACAATGAGCAGTTCTTC; CDR3aa: CSYRGREGSYNEQFF
v_gene: TRBV5-1; len: 15; abundance: many; d_gene: TRBD2; j_gene: TRBJ2-5; CDR3nt: TGCGCCAGCAGCTTAGCGGGAGCCTTACAAGAGACCCAGTACTTC; CDR3aa: CASSLAGALQETQYF
v_gene: TRBV20-1; len: 15; abundance: few; d_gene: .; j_gene: TRBJ2-1; CDR3nt: TGCAGTGCAAAAGAACGCAGGATGGGGTACAATGAGCAGTTCTTC; CDR3aa: CSAKERRMGYNEQFF
v_gene: TRBV28; len: 14; abundance: .; d_gene: .; j_gene: TRBJ1-5; CDR3nt: TGTGCCAGCAGTTTTAGGACACTTATTCAGCCCCAGCATTTT; CDR3aa: CASSFRTLIQPQHF
v_gene: TRBV28; len: 11; abundance: .; d_gene: .; j_gene: TRBJ2-7; CDR3nt: TGTGCCACCGGGAGTCATTACGAGCAGTACTTC; CDR3aa: CATGSHYEQYF
v_gene: TRBV29-1; len: 13; abundance: many; d_gene: TRBD2; j_gene: TRBJ2-7; CDR3nt: TGCAGCGTGGAGAGCGGGAGCGGCTACGAGCAGTACTTC; CDR3aa: CSVESGSGYEQYF
v_gene: TRBV7-8; len: 12; abundance: .; d_gene: .; j_gene: TRBJ1-5; CDR3nt: TGTGCCAGCAGCCCTGGACAGCAGCCCCAGCATTTT; CDR3aa: CASSPGQQPQHF
v_gene: TRBV28; len: 16; abundance: .; d_gene: TRBD1; j_gene: TRBJ1-2; CDR3nt: TGTGCCAGCAGTTCCATCCGGACAGGGTATAAGGATGGCTACACCTTC; CDR3aa: CASSSIRTGYKDGYTF
v_gene: TRBV9; len: 12; abundance: .; d_gene: .; j_gene: TRBJ1-1; CDR3nt: TGTGCCGGCAGCGCCGAGGGGACTGAAGCTTTCTTT; CDR3aa: CAGSAEGTEAFF